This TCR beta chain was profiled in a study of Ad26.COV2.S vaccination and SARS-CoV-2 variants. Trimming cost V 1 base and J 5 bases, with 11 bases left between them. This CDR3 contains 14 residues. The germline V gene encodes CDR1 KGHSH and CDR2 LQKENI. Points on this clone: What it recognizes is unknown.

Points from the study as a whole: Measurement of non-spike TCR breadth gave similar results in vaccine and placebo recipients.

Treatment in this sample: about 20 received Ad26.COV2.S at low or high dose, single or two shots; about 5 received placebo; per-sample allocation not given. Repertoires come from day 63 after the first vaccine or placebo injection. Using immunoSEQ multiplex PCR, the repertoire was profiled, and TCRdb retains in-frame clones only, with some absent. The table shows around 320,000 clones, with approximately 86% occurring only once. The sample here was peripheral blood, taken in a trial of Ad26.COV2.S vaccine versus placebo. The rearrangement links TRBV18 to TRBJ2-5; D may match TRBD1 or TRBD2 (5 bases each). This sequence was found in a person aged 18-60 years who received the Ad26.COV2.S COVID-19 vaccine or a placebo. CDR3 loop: CASSPLRGRETQYF. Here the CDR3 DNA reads TGTGCCAGCTCACCACTAAGGGGACGGGAGACCCAGTACTTC.